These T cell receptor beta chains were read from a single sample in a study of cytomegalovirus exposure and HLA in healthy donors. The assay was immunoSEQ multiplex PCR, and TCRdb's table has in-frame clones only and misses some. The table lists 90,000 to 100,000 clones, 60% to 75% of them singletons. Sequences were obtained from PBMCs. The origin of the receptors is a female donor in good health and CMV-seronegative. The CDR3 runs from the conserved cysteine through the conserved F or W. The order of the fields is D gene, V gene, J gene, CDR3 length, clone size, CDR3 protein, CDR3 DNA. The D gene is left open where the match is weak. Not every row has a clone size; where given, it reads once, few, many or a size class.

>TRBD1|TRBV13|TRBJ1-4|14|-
CASSWTGGNEKLFF
TGTGCCAGCAGCTGGACAGGGGGTAACGAAAAACTGTTTTTT
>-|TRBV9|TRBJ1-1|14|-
CASSVRGSSTEAFF
TGTGCCAGCAGCGTAAGGGGTTCGAGCACTGAAGCTTTCTTT
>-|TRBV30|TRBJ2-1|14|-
CAWISPSSYNEQFF
TGTGCCTGGATTTCCCCGAGCTCCTACAATGAGCAGTTCTTC
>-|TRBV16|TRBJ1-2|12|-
CASSQAEGGYTF
TGTGCCAGCAGCCAAGCGGAGGGAGGGTACACCTTC
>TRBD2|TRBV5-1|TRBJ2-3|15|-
CASSSTSGSPDTQYF
TGCGCCAGCAGCTCGACTAGCGGGAGCCCAGATACGCAGTATTTT
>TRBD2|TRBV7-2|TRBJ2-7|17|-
CASSSRTSGGVAYEQYF
TGTGCCAGCAGCTCAAGGACTAGCGGGGGAGTAGCCTACGAGCAGTACTTC
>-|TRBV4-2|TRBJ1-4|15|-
CASSHPSREEEKLFF
TGTGCCAGCAGCCACCCATCCAGGGAGGAGGAAAAACTGTTTTTT
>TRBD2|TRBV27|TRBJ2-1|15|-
CASSLEREAYNEQFF
TGTGCCAGCAGTTTAGAGCGGGAAGCCTACAATGAGCAGTTCTTC
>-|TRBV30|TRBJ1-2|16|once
CAWSVGGAGDGYGYTF
TGTGCCTGGAGTGTAGGTGGGGCAGGGGACGGTTATGGCTACACCTTC
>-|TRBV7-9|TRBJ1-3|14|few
CASSLPGMRNTIYF
TGTGCCAGCAGCTTACCAGGGATGAGAAACACCATATATTTT
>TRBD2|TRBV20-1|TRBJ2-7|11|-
CSAPREGAVYF
TGCAGTGCTCCCAGGGAGGGAGCGGTGTACTTC
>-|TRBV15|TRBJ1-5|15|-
CATSREGAGNQPQHF
TGTGCCACCAGCAGAGAAGGGGCGGGCAATCAGCCCCAGCATTTT
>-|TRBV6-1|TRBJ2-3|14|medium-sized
CATEQGMGTDTQYF
TGTGCCACGGAACAGGGAATGGGGACAGATACGCAGTATTTT
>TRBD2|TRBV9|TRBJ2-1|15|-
CASSPSGSSYNEQFF
TGTGCCAGCAGCCCTAGCGGGAGCTCCTACAATGAGCAGTTCTTC
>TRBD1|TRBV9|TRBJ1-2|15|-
CANKGGRVALYGYTF
TGTGCCAACAAAGGGGGCAGGGTCGCCCTCTATGGCTACACCTTC
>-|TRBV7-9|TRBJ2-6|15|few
CASSFTYPGANVLTF
TGTGCCAGCAGTTTCACCTATCCTGGGGCCAACGTCCTGACTTTC
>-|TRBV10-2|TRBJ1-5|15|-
CASSDRGYSNQPQHF
TGCGCCAGCAGTGACAGGGGTTATAGCAATCAGCCCCAGCATTTT
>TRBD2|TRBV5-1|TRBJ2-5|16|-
CASSEGLAGARETQYF
TGCGCCAGCAGCGAGGGACTAGCGGGAGCGAGAGAGACCCAGTACTTC
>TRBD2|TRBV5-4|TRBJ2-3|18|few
CASSFESLAGGRTDTQYF
TGTGCCAGCAGCTTCGAGAGCCTAGCGGGGGGACGCACAGATACGCAGTATTTT
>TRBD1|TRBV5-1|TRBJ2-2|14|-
CASSLGQGAGELFF
TGCGCCAGCAGCTTGGGACAGGGGGCCGGGGAGCTGTTTTTT
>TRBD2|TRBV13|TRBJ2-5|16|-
CASSSLSGGAGETQYF
TGTGCCAGCAGCTCCCTTAGCGGGGGGGCCGGGGAGACCCAGTACTTC
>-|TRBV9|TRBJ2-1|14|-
CASSPRAGYNEQFF
TGTGCCAGCAGCCCCCGGGCGGGATACAATGAGCAGTTCTTC
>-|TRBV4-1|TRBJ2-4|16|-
CASSQDFGDTKNIQYF
TGCGCCAGCAGCCAAGACTTTGGGGACACGAAAAACATTCAGTACTTC
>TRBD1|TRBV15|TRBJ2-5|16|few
CATSRPGQGWQETQYF
TGTGCCACCAGCAGACCGGGACAGGGTTGGCAAGAGACCCAGTACTTC
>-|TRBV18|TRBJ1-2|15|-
CASSPPEGPKYGYTF
TGTGCCAGCTCACCACCGGAGGGACCTAAATATGGCTACACCTTC
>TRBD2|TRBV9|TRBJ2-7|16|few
CASSPSGGVTVDEQYF
TGTGCCAGCAGCCCCTCGGGGGGGGTGACTGTTGACGAGCAGTACTTC
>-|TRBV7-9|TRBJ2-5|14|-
CASSFPLAAETQYF
TGTGCCAGCAGCTTTCCCCTCGCGGCGGAGACCCAGTACTTC
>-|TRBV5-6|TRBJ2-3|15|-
CASSLGQERTDTQYF
TGTGCCAGCAGCTTGGGACAGGAGAGGACAGATACGCAGTATTTT
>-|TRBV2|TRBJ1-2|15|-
CASSQETGSFYGYTF
TGTGCCAGCAGTCAAGAGACAGGTTCATTCTATGGCTACACCTTC
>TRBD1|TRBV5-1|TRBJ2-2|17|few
CASSFISGTDWTGELFF
TGCGCCAGCAGCTTCATTTCCGGGACAGATTGGACCGGGGAGCTGTTTTTT
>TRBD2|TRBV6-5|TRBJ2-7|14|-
CASSRASGIHEQYF
TGTGCCAGCTCGAGGGCTAGCGGGATCCACGAGCAGTACTTC
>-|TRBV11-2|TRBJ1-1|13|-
CASSLGGVAEAFF
TGTGCCAGCAGCTTAGGCGGGGTCGCTGAAGCTTTCTTT
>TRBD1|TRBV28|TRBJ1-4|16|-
CASSTYGTATNEKLFF
TGTGCCAGCAGTACATACGGGACAGCAACTAATGAAAAACTGTTTTTT
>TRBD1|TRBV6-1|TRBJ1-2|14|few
CASSEEGTADGYTF
TGTGCCAGCAGTGAAGAGGGGACAGCAGATGGCTACACCTTC
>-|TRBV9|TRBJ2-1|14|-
CASSGVGPAHEQFF
TGTGCCAGCAGCGGGGTGGGGCCAGCCCATGAGCAGTTCTTC
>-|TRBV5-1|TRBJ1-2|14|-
CASSLVTSNYGYTF
TGCGCCAGCAGCTTGGTGACATCTAACTATGGCTACACCTTC
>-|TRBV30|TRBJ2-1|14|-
CAWSRGGPYNEQFF
TGTGCCTGGAGTAGGGGGGGCCCCTACAATGAGCAGTTCTTC
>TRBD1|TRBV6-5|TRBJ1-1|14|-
CASSRNRGNTEAFF
TGTGCCAGCAGTCGAAACAGGGGAAACACTGAAGCTTTCTTT
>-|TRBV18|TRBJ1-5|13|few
CASSPGQNQPQHF
TGTGCCAGCTCACCTGGACAGAATCAGCCCCAGCATTTT
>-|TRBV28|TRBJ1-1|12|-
CASSFSYTEAFF
TGTGCCAGCAGTTTTAGTTACACTGAAGCTTTCTTT
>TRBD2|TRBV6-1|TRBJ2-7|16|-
CASSEAWGGGNYEQYF
TGTGCCAGCAGTGAGGCTTGGGGGGGAGGGAACTACGAGCAGTACTTC
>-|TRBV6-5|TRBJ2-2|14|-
CASSYGQGNGELFF
TGTGCCAGCAGTTACGGGCAGGGCAACGGGGAGCTGTTTTTT
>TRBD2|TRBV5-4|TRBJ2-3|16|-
CASSLSGRSGADTQYF
TGTGCCAGCAGCTTGAGCGGGAGGAGCGGTGCAGATACGCAGTATTTT
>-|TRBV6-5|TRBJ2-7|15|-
CASSYGGAQGYEQYF
TGTGCCAGCAGTTACGGGGGGGCCCAAGGGTACGAGCAGTACTTC
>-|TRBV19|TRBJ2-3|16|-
CASSMREWKRSDTQYF
TGTGCCAGTAGTATGAGGGAATGGAAACGATCAGATACGCAGTATTTT
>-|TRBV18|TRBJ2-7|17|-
CASSLPSDVPSPYEQYF
TGTGCCAGCTCCCTACCCTCTGATGTCCCGTCCCCCTACGAGCAGTACTTC
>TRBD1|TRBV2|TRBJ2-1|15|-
CASSAGQGMWSEQFF
TGTGCCAGCAGCGCCGGACAGGGGATGTGGAGTGAGCAGTTCTTC
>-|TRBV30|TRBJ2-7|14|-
CAWSVLAANYEQYF
TGTGCCTGGAGTGTATTGGCAGCGAATTACGAGCAGTACTTC
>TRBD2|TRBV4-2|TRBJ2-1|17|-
CASSQGLGASGKNEQFF
TGTGCCAGCAGCCAAGGGCTAGGGGCTAGCGGGAAAAATGAGCAGTTCTTC
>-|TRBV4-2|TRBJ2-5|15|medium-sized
CASSQDRGGQETQYF
TGTGCCAGCAGCCAAGATAGAGGGGGCCAAGAGACCCAGTACTTC
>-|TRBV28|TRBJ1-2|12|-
CASSPTGYGYTF
TGTGCCAGCAGCCCCACAGGGTATGGCTACACCTTC
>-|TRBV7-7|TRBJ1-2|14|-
CASSPLEAAYGYTF
TGTGCTAGCAGCCCCCTCGAGGCAGCCTATGGCTACACCTTC
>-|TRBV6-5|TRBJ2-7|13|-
CASTPRTAGYKYF
TGTGCCAGCACCCCGAGGACAGCGGGATACAAGTACTTC
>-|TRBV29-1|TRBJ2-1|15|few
CSVEGAESSYNEQFF
TGCAGCGTTGAAGGAGCGGAAAGCTCCTACAATGAGCAGTTCTTC
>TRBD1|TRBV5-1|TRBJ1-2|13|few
CASRSQGDYGYTF
TGCGCCAGCAGGTCTCAGGGGGACTATGGCTACACCTTC